This TCR beta chain came from a study of cytomegalovirus exposure and HLA in healthy donors. Trimming removed 6 bases at V and 6 bases at J, with 18 bases between. The CDR3 loop spans 15 amino acids. The germline CDR1 and CDR2 sequences are ENHRY and SYGVKD. This clone was detected a few times. The PCR ran on 60 Vbeta and 13 Jbeta primers. This table comes from immunoSEQ multiplex PCR, and its TCRdb copy is limited to in-frame clones, with some not included. The sample lists about 90,000 clones; approximately 68% were seen once. The sequence derives from a woman in her 50s in good health and CMV-seropositive. The chain carries TRBV10-3 and TRBJ2-1, with a tentative D call TRBD2 (5 bases). Sequenced sample: PBMCs. This CDR3 is CAIRRGGGEANEQFF. The CDR3 region has the DNA TGTGCCATCAGGAGAGGCGGAGGAGAGGCCAATGAGCAGTTCTTC.